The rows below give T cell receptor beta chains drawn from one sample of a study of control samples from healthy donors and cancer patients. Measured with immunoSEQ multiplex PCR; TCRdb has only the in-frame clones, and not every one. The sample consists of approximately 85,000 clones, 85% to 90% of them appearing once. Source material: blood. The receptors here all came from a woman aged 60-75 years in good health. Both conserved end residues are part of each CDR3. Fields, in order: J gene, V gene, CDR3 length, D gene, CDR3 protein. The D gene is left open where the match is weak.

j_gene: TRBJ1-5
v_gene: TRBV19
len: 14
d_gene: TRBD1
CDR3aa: CASSMQGAWQPQHF

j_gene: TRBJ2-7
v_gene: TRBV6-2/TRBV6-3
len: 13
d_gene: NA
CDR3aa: CASSDRRSYEQYF

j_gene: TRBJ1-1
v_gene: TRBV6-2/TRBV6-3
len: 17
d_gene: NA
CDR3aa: CASSYVEGDPEHTEAFF

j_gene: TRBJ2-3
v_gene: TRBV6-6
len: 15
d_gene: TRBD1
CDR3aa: CASDRGFGSTDTQYF

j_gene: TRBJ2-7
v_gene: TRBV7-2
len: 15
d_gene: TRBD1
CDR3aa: CASSLFSGQDYEQYF

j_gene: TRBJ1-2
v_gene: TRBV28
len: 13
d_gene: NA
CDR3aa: CASHRVANYGYTF

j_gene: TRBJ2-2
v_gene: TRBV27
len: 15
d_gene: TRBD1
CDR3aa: CASTERDRGSGELFF

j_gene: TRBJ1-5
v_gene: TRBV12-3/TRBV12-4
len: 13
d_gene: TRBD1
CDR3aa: CASRARTGQPQHF

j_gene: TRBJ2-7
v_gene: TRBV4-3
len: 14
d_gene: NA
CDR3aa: CASSQAVGYYEQYF

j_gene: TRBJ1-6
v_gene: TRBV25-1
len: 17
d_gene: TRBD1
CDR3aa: CASSLLGSGQYNSPLHF

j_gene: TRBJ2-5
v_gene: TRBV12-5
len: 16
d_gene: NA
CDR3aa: CASGGQGPTFQETQYF

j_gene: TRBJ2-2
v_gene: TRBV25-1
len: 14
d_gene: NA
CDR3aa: CASVNTEGTGELFF

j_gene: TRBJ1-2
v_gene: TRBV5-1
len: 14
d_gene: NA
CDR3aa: CASSLDEGNYGYTF

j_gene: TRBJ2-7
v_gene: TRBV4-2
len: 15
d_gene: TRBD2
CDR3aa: CASSRVSGSPYEQYF

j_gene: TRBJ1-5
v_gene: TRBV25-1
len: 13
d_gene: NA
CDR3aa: CASSEDIYQPQHF

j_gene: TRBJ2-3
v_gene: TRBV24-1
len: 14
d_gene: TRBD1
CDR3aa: CATGQGASTDTQYF

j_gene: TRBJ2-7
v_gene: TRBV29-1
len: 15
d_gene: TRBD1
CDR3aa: CSVELFGTGGYEQYF

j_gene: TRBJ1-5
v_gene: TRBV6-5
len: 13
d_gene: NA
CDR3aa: CASRQGFGQPQHF

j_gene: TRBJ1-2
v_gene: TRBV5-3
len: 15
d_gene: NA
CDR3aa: CARSRPGVGTYGYTF